The T cell receptor (beta chain) under discussion was sequenced for a study of vaccination and CD4 T cells after COVID-19. Across the study: Every culture used as a control got a CEFX pool, an HIV-1 Nef pool, or no peptide.

Noted treatment: roughly ten-day PBMC culture with coronavirus spike peptide pools or control peptides (ViraFEST assay). Peptide-pool expansion of antigen-specific T cells preceded TCR sequencing in ViraFEST. A negative selection step was used to isolate CD4+ T cells once culture had run for 10 days. Cultured CD4+ T cell DNA underwent sequencing with the Oncomine TCR Beta short-read assay. TCRdb re-called the PCR reads through MiXCR, storing one row per CDR3 protein. The sample contains about 7,100 distinct CDR3 sequences, 73% of which appear only once. Turning to this clonotype: What it binds is unknown.

Study-level points and caveats: Spike mono-reactivity was evident in 304 of the 307 vaccine-specific clones derived from convalescent patients.

J was trimmed by 6 bases and V by 5 bases; bases with no gene match: 11. CDR1 is LNHDA and CDR2 is SQIVND in the germline V gene (reference sequence). CDR3 length: 16 residues. This rearrangement joins TRBV19 to TRBJ1-5, with 9 positions matching TRBD1. Sequenced sample: CD4+ T cells from blood, cultured in vitro. This sequence was found in a human donor who had recovered from COVID-19. CDR3: CASSPMDRGTGQPQHF. The CDR3 nucleotides are TGTGCCAGTAGTCCCATGGACAGGGGAACGGGTCAGCCCCAGCATTTT.